These 17 T cell receptor beta chains originate from one sample sequenced in a study of shared clonotypes between healthy human individuals. TCRdb's copy holds only in-frame clones and misses some; the assay was immunoSEQ multiplex PCR. The sample yields millions of clones, approximately 94% seen once. What was sequenced was naive CD4+ T cells sorted from blood. The subset: CD45RA+ positively selected. These receptors were collected from a man between 18 and 35 years old in good health.

The genes are TRBV11-2 and TRBJ2-7, with D tentatively TRBD1 or TRBD2 (5 bases each). The V gene lost 5 bases and the J gene lost 3 bases, with 17 bases spanning the gap. The CDR3 contains 15 residues. From germline, CDR1 is SGHAT and CDR2 FQNNGV. CDR3 protein: CASSLSGTSHYEQYF. For the CDR3, the DNA is TGTGCCAGCAGCCTTTCCGGGACCTCACACTACGAGCAGTACTTC.

The CDR3 region is CASSSMENTGELFF. The CDR3 DNA follows: TGCGCCAGCAGTAGCATGGAGAACACCGGGGAGCTGTTTTTT. This sequence joins TRBV5-1 and TRBJ2-2, with unresolved D. The CDR3 is made up of 14 amino acids. Germline-derived CDR1 and CDR2 are SGHRS and YFSETQ. With 5 bases removed from V and 1 base from J, the gap between germline ends came to 9 bases. The full variable domain, completed using reference TRBV5-1 and TRBJ2-2, is KAGVTQTPRYLIKTRGQQVTLSCSPISGHRSVSWYQQTPGQGLQFLFEYFSETQRNKGNFPGRFSGRQFSNSRSEMNVSTLELGDSALYLCASSSMENTGELFFGEGSRLTVL.

The chain employs TRBV18 and TRBJ2-1, with 9 bases aligning to TRBD2. Trimming took 3 bases from V and 9 from J; bases not matched to a gene: 9. Germline V CDR1 and CDR2: KGHSH, LQKENI. The CDR3 contains 15 residues. The DNA of the CDR3 is TGTGCCAGCTCACCCGCCGGGACTAGCCAGGGTGAGCAGTTCTTC. As protein: CASSPAGTSQGEQFF. Supplemented by reference TRBV18 and TRBJ2-1, the full variable domain reads NAGVMQNPRHLVRRRGQEARLRCSPMKGHSHVYWYRQLPEEGLKFMVYLQKENIIDESGMPKERFSAEFPKEGPSILRIQQVVRGDSAAYFCASSPAGTSQGEQFFGPGTRLTVL.

Written as DNA, the CDR3 is TGTGCCAGTAGTACTCTCACGGGGAAGGGAATGAACACTGAAGCTTTCTTT. Its protein product is CASSTLTGKGMNTEAFF. The chain uses TRBV19 and TRBJ1-1; D is undetermined. Trimming shortened V by 4 bases and J by 0 bases, and 18 bases separated the two germline ends. CDR3 size: 17 residues. Germline V gene sequence: CDR1 LNHDA, CDR2 SQIVND (reference sequence).

The chain uses TRBV14 and TRBJ1-6; unclear D gene. CDR1 and CDR2 from the germline V gene are SGHDN and FVKESK. The CDR3 consists of 14 residues. V lost 1 base, J lost 7 bases, and 8 bases lay in between. CDR3 sequence reads: CASSQGLGNSPLHF. In DNA form, the CDR3 reads TGTGCCAGCAGCCAAGGGTTAGGGAATTCACCCCTCCACTTT.

The chain uses TRBV5-1 and TRBJ1-4; no reliable D call. V was clipped by 4 bases and J by 8 bases, with 15 bases between them. The CDR3 is 14 residues long. Germline V CDR1 and CDR2: SGHRS, YFSETQ. Here the CDR3 DNA reads TGCGCCAGCAGCCCGGCCACGAACCCAGAAAAACTGTTTTTT. It translates to CASSPATNPEKLFF.

The gene calls are TRBV4-3 and TRBJ1-2; 8 positions agree with TRBD1. CDR1 LGHNA and CDR2 YSLEER come from the germline V gene. V lost 3 bases, J lost 9 bases, and 15 bases stayed unmatched. The CDR3 covers 16 residues. CDR3 residues: CASSQSGQGAFVRYTF. Here the CDR3 DNA reads TGCGCCAGCAGCCAGAGTGGACAGGGAGCCTTTGTTCGCTACACCTTC.

A remark on this clone: The sample carries other DNA sequences with the same CDR3. The chain is built from TRBV28 and TRBJ1-3; D call uncertain. Trimming pared 6 bases from V and 9 bases from J, leaving 12 bases between. The V gene's germline CDR1 is MDHEN and CDR2 SYDVKM. The CDR3 covers 12 residues. DNA of the CDR3: TGTGCCAGCAGCCTACTAGGCGGCACCATATATTTT. Residues: CASSLLGGTIYF. Full variable domain (missing parts from reference TRBV28 and TRBJ1-3): DVKVTQSSRYLVKRTGEKVFLECVQDMDHENMFWYRQDPGLGLRLIYFSYDVKMKEKGDIPEGYSVSREKKERFSLILESASTNQTSMYLCASSLLGGTIYFGEGSWLTVV.

This chain links TRBV5-8 with TRBJ2-2; 7 nucleotides align to TRBD2. V shed 5 bases, J shed 2 bases, and the junction held 15 bases outside the gene matches. The CDR3 has 18 residues. Germline assignment: CDR1 SGHTS and CDR2 YDEGEE. This chain's CDR3 is CASRPAGTNLPNTGELFF. DNA for the CDR3: TGTGCCAGCAGGCCAGCCGGGACTAATCTTCCAAACACCGGGGAGCTGTTTTTT.

This chain joins TRBV7-2 and TRBJ2-7; D gene uncertain. This CDR3 has 12 residues. Germline V CDR1 and CDR2: SGHTA, FQGNSA. The ends were cut back, 5 bases at V and 2 bases at J, with 7 bases in the middle. The CDR3 sequence is CASSPQTYEQYF. CDR3 bases: TGTGCCAGCAGCCCCCAAACCTACGAGCAGTACTTC.

Worth noting for this clone: This sample includes further DNA sequences coding for the same CDR3. This chain joins TRBV7-9 and TRBJ2-7; TRBD1 agrees at 8 bases. CDR3 length: 14 residues. V was clipped by 3 bases and J by 1 base; unmatched bases: 2. The germline gives CDR1 SEHNR, CDR2 FQNEAQ (reference sequence). The CDR3 loop reads CASSFTGGSYEQYF. The CDR3 DNA sequence: TGTGCCAGCAGCTTCACAGGGGGTTCCTACGAGCAGTACTTC.

This clone was seen once. The V gene is TRBV15, the J gene TRBJ1-6; TRBD1 agrees at 9 bases. The CDR3 has 17 amino acids. V lost 0 bases and J lost 14; bases outside the gene matches: 14. CDR1 and CDR2 (germline): LNHNV, YYDKDF (reference sequence). Written as DNA, the CDR3 is TGTGCCACCAGCAGAGATTTGGGGACAGGGAGATCTGTGTCCCTCCACTTT. Its translation is CATSRDLGTGRSVSLHF.

This clone has a single count. V gene TRBV7-3 combines with J gene TRBJ2-5, with D perhaps matching TRBD2 (7 bases). Trimming cost V 5 bases and J 5 bases, with 18 bases left between them. In germline, CDR1 is SGHTA, CDR2 FQGTGA. This CDR3 has 15 residues. The CDR3 reads CASSPQGGEWETQYF. CDR3 sequence (DNA): TGTGCCAGCAGCCCCCAAGGGGGGGAGTGGGAGACCCAGTACTTC.

CDR3 region: CASSPSGASYNEQFF. In DNA, the CDR3 is TGTGCCAGCAGCCCCAGCGGAGCCTCCTACAATGAGCAGTTCTTC. The chain couples TRBV7-9 to TRBJ2-1, with D perhaps matching TRBD2 (5 bases). Deletions cut 5 bases from V and 0 bases from J, with 11 bases between. This CDR3 has 15 residues. Germline values: CDR1 SEHNR, CDR2 FQNEAQ (reference sequence).

Worth noting for this clone: Other DNA variants within this sample encode the same CDR3. The chain uses TRBV7-9 and TRBJ2-2, with D unclear. Germline loops: CDR1 SEHNR, CDR2 FQNEAQ (reference sequence). V was cut by 0 bases and J by 3 bases, with 5 bases left in between. CDR3 length equals 14 residues. CDR3 DNA: TGTGCCAGCAGCTTAGCCCCCGACACCGGGGAGCTGTTTTTT. This sequence encodes CASSLAPDTGELFF.

The V gene is TRBV27, the J gene TRBJ2-2; D perhaps matches TRBD1 (7 bases). The CDR3 spans 14 residues. Trimming removed 4 bases at V and 5 bases at J, with 11 bases between. CDR1 is MNHEY and CDR2 is SMNVEV in the germline V gene (reference sequence). CDR3 protein: CASSSQGGTGELFF. CDR3 sequence (DNA): TGTGCCAGCAGTTCTCAGGGGGGTACCGGGGAGCTGTTTTTT.

The chain recombines TRBV5-1 with TRBJ2-6; D not certain. The CDR3 has 17 residues. Trimming took off 0 bases at V and 1 base at J, with 11 bases between the two ends. Germline-derived CDR1 and CDR2 are SGHRS and YFSETQ. The DNA for the CDR3 is TGCGCCAGCAGCTTGGCCGGTCCGGCTTCTGGGGCCAACGTCCTGACTTTC. As protein: CASSLAGPASGANVLTF.